This T cell receptor beta chain comes out of a study of STAT5B mutations in CD4+ large granular lymphocyte leukemia. The protocol was immunoSEQ multiplex PCR, while the TCRdb copy is restricted to in-frame clones and leaves out a portion. The sample includes approximately 40,000 clones, around 81% of them seen just once. Germline lookup yields CDR1 SNHLY and CDR2 FYNNEI. The CDR3 is made up of 12 amino acids. V was shortened by 2 bases and J by 7 bases, with 8 bases between the two germline ends. This chain links TRBV2 with TRBJ1-2; D unresolved. The sample was CD4+ T cells from blood buffy coats. This TCR was recovered from a human donor in good health. The CDR3 protein is CASSEREGGYTF. The CDR3 coding sequence is TGTGCCAGCAGTGAAAGGGAAGGTGGCTACACCTTC.